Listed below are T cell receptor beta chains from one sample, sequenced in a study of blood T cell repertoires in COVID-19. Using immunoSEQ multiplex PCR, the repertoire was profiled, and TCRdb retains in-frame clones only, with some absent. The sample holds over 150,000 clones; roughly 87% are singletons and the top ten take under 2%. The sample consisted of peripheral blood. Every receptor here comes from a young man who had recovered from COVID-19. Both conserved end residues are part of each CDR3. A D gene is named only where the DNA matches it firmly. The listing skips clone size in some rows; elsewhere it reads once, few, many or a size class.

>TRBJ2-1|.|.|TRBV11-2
TGTGCCAGCAGCTTAGACTTCTCCTACAATGAGCAGTTCTTC
CASSLDFSYNEQFF
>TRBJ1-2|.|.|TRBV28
TGTGCCAGCAGAGTCCCGGGAGGCTACACCTTC
CASRVPGGYTF
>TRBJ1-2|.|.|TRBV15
TGTGCCACCAGCGCGGGGGCGCTTGGCTATGGCTACACCTTC
CATSAGALGYGYTF
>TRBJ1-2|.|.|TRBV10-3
TGTGCCATCAGTGAGTCAGGCGGGTATGGCTACACCTTC
CAISESGGYGYTF
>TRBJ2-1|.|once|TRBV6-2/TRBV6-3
TGTGCCAGCAGTAATAGCGGTTTCTCCTACAATGAGCAGTTCTTC
CASSNSGFSYNEQFF
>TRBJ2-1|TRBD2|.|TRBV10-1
TGCGCCAGCAGTAGACAGATCACCGGGACTAGCGGGAGTAAGGGCGAGCAGTTCTTC
CASSRQITGTSGSKGEQFF
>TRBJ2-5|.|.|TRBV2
TGTGCCAGCAGTCCACCACCAGATAGCCAGATGGAGTTAGAGACCCAGTACTTC
CASSPPPDSQMELETQYF
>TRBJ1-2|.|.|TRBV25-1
TGTGCCAGCAATAAAGGAGGGTATGGCTACACCTTC
CASNKGGYGYTF
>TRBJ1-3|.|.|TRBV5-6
TGTGCCAGCAGCTTTAGGAACAGGAGCTCTGGAAACACCATATATTTT
CASSFRNRSSGNTIYF
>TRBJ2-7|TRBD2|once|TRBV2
TGTGCCAGCGATGGCGGGAGTGGATACGAGCAGTACTTC
CASDGGSGYEQYF
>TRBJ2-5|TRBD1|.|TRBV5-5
TGTGCCAGCCGCCCAGGGACAGGGACTCCCCAGTACTTC
CASRPGTGTPQYF
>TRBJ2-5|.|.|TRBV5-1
TGCGCCAGCAGCTTGGGGCCGGAGCGGCAACAAGAGACCCAGTACTTC
CASSLGPERQQETQYF
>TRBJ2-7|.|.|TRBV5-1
TGCGCCAGCAGCCTACCGGGACAATCCTACGAGCAGTACTTC
CASSLPGQSYEQYF
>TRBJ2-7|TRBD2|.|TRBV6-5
TGTGCCAGCAGTCTCCGACTAGCGGGAGGTCCCGAGCAGTACTTC
CASSLRLAGGPEQYF
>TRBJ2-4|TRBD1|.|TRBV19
TGTGCCAGTAGTGTTCCGGGACAGGGGGCCGGGGGGAACATTCAGTACTTC
CASSVPGQGAGGNIQYF
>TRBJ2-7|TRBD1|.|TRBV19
TGTGCCAGTAGTATAGTTGGACAGGTTACCTACGAGCAGTACTTC
CASSIVGQVTYEQYF
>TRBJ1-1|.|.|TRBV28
TGTGCCAGCAGTTCCGCCACCTTGGGCCAGAACACTGAAGCTTTCTTT
CASSSATLGQNTEAFF
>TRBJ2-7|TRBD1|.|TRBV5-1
TGCGCCAGCAGCTTTAGGACAGGGGACCACTACGAGCAGTACTTC
CASSFRTGDHYEQYF
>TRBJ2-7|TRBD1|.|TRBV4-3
TGCGCCAGCAGCCCTGGTGAGGGGGCGGTCTACGAGCAGTACTTC
CASSPGEGAVYEQYF
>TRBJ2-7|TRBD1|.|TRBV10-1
TGCGCCAGCAGTGCCACAGGGGGCGGCGAGCAGTACTTC
CASSATGGGEQYF